Presented here are 21 T cell receptor beta chains from one specimen sequenced in a study of Ad26.COV2.S vaccination and SARS-CoV-2 variants. The sample's treatment: 15 to 20 received Ad26.COV2.S at low or high dose, single or two shots; five or six received placebo; per-sample allocation not given. On day 63 after the first injection, vaccine and placebo recipients gave samples. This table comes from immunoSEQ multiplex PCR, and its TCRdb copy is limited to in-frame clones, with some not included. The sample carries 350,000 to 500,000 clones, roughly 91% recorded once. The material sequenced was peripheral blood, taken in a trial of Ad26.COV2.S vaccine versus placebo. These receptors were taken from a person between 18 and 60 years old who received the Ad26.COV2.S COVID-19 vaccine or a placebo.

The chain combines TRBV3-1 (or the pseudogene TRBV3-2) with TRBJ1-5; D ambiguous. The CDR3 has 9 amino acids. Per germline, CDR1 LGHDT and CDR2 YNNKEL (reference sequence). Trimming took 9 bases from V and 9 from J, leaving 6 bases between them. The CDR3 sequence is CARALPQHF. Written as DNA, the CDR3 is TGTGCCAGGGCCCTGCCCCAGCATTTT.

The chain joins TRBV10-3 to TRBJ2-7; D not certain. The CDR3 sequence is 12 residues long. The V gene lost 4 bases and the J gene lost 1 base, with 5 bases spanning the gap. The germline gives CDR1 ENHRY, CDR2 SYGVKD. The CDR3 here is CAISVGSYEQYF. CDR3 DNA sequence: TGTGCCATCAGTGTGGGGTCCTACGAGCAGTACTTC.

The J gene is TRBJ2-7, the V gene TRBV7-2; D is possibly TRBD1 (6 bases). Germline V CDR1 and CDR2: SGHTA, FQGNSA. With 2 bases removed from V and 3 bases from J, the gap between germline ends came to 11 bases. The CDR3 runs 14 residues. In nucleotides, the CDR3 is TGTGCCAGCAGCTTAAGTCCAGGGGTCTACGAGCAGTACTTC. It codes for CASSLSPGVYEQYF. The full variable domain, with the rest looked up from reference TRBV7-2 and TRBJ2-7, is GAGVSQSPSNKVTEKGKDVELRCDPISGHTALYWYRQSLGQGLEFLIYFQGNSAPDKSGLPSDRFSAERTGGSVSTLTIQRTQQEDSAVYLCASSLSPGVYEQYFGPGTRLTVT.

Only one count was recorded for this clone. A read error may produce the germline difference seen at one junction end. This chain connects TRBV9 to TRBJ1-2; D is uncertain. The CDR3 spans 10 residues. Germline values: CDR1 SGDLS, CDR2 YYNGEE. The CDR3 DNA sequence: TGTGCCAGCAGCGTAGGGACGGACTACTTC. Its protein product is CASSVGTDYF. The full variable domain, with the rest looked up from reference TRBV9 and TRBJ1-2, is DSGVTQTPKHLITATGQRVTLRCSPRSGDLSVYWYQQSLDQGLQFLIQYYNGEERAKGNILERFSAQQFPDLHSELNLSSLELGDSALYFCASSVGTDYFGSGTRLTVV.

The chain combines TRBV4-2 with TRBJ2-7; no definite D call. This CDR3 has 15 amino acids. CDR1 and CDR2 (germline): LGHNA, YNFKEQ. With 0 bases removed from V and 3 bases from J, the gap between germline ends came to 12 bases. The CDR3 DNA is TGTGCCAGCAGCCAAGACCCGTCCGGAGTCTACGAGCAGTACTTC. Amino acids: CASSQDPSGVYEQYF.

V usage is TRBV15 and J usage is TRBJ1-6; 8 bases fit TRBD1. This CDR3 region has 15 residues. The V gene's germline CDR1 is LNHNV and CDR2 YYDKDF (reference sequence). Trimming took 4 bases from V and 5 from J; bases not matched to a gene: 4. CDR3 sequence: CATSTDRGHNSPLHF. In nucleotides, the CDR3 is TGTGCCACCAGCACTGACAGGGGCCATAATTCACCCCTCCACTTT.

Note on this clone: In the same sample, other DNA sequences code for this CDR3. The J gene is TRBJ2-1, the V gene TRBV7-9; 7 bases agree with TRBD2. The CDR3 length is 15 residues. CDR1 SEHNR and CDR2 FQNEAQ come from the germline V gene (reference sequence). V was pared by 1 base and J by 1 base, with 1 base of the junction left unmatched. The CDR3 loop is CASSLGTSSYNEQFF. Here the CDR3 DNA reads TGTGCCAGCAGCTTAGGGACTAGTTCCTACAATGAGCAGTTCTTC.

The rearrangement uses TRBV20-1 and TRBJ2-7; the D call may be TRBD1 or TRBD2 (6 bases each). The V and J ends lost 5 bases and 2 bases respectively, with 7 bases between them. The V gene's germline CDR1 is DFQATT and CDR2 SNEGSKA (reference sequence). The CDR3 covers 11 residues. Written as DNA, the CDR3 is TGCAGTGCTGGGGGGCCCTACGAGCAGTACTTC. Amino acids: CSAGGPYEQYF.

This clone has just a few counts. This chain joins TRBV3-1 (or the pseudogene TRBV3-2) and TRBJ1-5, with D hard to call. This CDR3 is built from 15 residues. Germline CDR1 and CDR2: LGHDT and YNNKEL (reference sequence). V lost 1 base to trimming and J lost 3 bases, with 10 bases between them. In nucleotides, the CDR3 is TGTGCCAGCAGCCAAGGACGATCCTTCAATCAGCCCCAGCATTTT. Encoded protein: CASSQGRSFNQPQHF.

This chain connects TRBV15 to TRBJ2-1; 10 bases line up with TRBD2. J gave up 2 bases and V 8 bases, and 24 bases lay outside the gene matches. This CDR3 is 21 amino acids long. The V gene's germline CDR1 is LNHNV and CDR2 YYDKDF (reference sequence). In DNA form, the CDR3 reads TGTGCCACCGAGGGAGATCGGGTCAGCGGGAGGGCCAAGGTCCCCTACAATGAGCAGTTCTTC. It is translated as CATEGDRVSGRAKVPYNEQFF. The full variable domain, completed using reference TRBV15 and TRBJ2-1, is DAMVIQNPRYQVTQFGKPVTLSCSQTLNHNVMYWYQQKSSQAPKLLFHYYDKDFNNEADTPDNFQSRRPNTSFCFLDIRSPGLGDTAMYLCATEGDRVSGRAKVPYNEQFFGPGTRLTVL.

The chain joins TRBV15 to TRBJ2-7; D not certain. Trimming removed 1 base from V and 3 bases from J, with 10 bases in between. The germline V gene encodes CDR1 LNHNV and CDR2 YYDKDF (reference sequence). The CDR3 covers 14 residues. The chain's CDR3 is CATSRALSSYEQYF. The CDR3 DNA follows: TGTGCCACCAGCAGAGCTCTCTCAAGCTACGAGCAGTACTTC. The variable domain in full, with the rest retrieved from reference TRBV15 and TRBJ2-7, is DAMVIQNPRYQVTQFGKPVTLSCSQTLNHNVMYWYQQKSSQAPKLLFHYYDKDFNNEADTPDNFQSRRPNTSFCFLDIRSPGLGDTAMYLCATSRALSSYEQYFGPGTRLTVT.

V gene TRBV5-8 combines with J gene TRBJ2-2; 12 positions match TRBD2. V shed 7 bases and J 6 bases; nucleotides not matched to a gene: 4. This CDR3 is built from 14 residues. The germline CDR1 and CDR2 sequences are SGHTS and YDEGEE. The CDR3 here is CASCGLAGSGELFF. DNA for the CDR3: TGTGCCAGCTGCGGACTAGCGGGATCCGGGGAGCTGTTTTTT. Based on the CDR3 plus reference TRBV5-8 and TRBJ2-2, the full variable domain is EAGVTQSPTHLIKTRGQQATLRCSPISGHTSVYWYQQALGLGLQFLLWYDEGEERNRGNFPPRFSGRQFPNYSSELNVNALELEDSALYLCASCGLAGSGELFFGEGSRLTVL.

The rearrangement joins TRBV5-1 to TRBJ1-3; no firm D call. Trimming left V 8 bases short and J 0 bases short, with 9 bases between. This CDR3 has 13 residues. Germline V gene sequence: CDR1 SGHRS, CDR2 YFSETQ. The CDR3 nucleotides are TGCGCCAGTACTTGGGACTCTGGAAACACCATATATTTT. It encodes CASTWDSGNTIYF.

The genes are TRBV5-1 and TRBJ2-1, with 11 bases that match TRBD2. The CDR3 consists of 20 residues. The germline CDR1 and CDR2 sequences are SGHRS and YFSETQ. J lost 6 bases, V lost 0 bases, and 17 bases had no gene match. CDR3: CASSLVGSRLTSGILNEQFF. DNA of the CDR3: TGCGCCAGCAGCTTGGTGGGTTCCCGTTTGACTAGCGGGATTCTCAATGAGCAGTTCTTC.

V and J are TRBV18 and TRBJ2-2; TRBD1 aligns across 7 bases. This CDR3 contains 18 residues. Germline CDR1 is KGHSH and CDR2 is LQKENI. Losses at the gene ends were 3 bases for V and 2 bases for J; bases not matched to a gene: 12. CDR3 nucleotide sequence: TGTGCCAGCTCACCTTCACCCTCCGGGACAGTAAACACCGGGGAGCTGTTTTTT. Its protein is CASSPSPSGTVNTGELFF.

The rearrangement uses TRBV21-1 and TRBJ2-1; TRBD2 is taken as the D call from the table, unchecked against the DNA. TRBV21-1 is noted as a pseudogene. The CDR3 covers 18 residues. The CDR3 DNA reads as TGTGCCAGCAACCCGGGACTAGCGGAAAAGCGCTCCTACAATGAGCAGTTCTTC. Translated, it gives CASNPGLAEKRSYNEQFF.

This chain connects TRBV4-3 to TRBJ1-5; D unclear. Trimming removed 0 bases from V and 5 bases from J, with 8 bases in between. The CDR3 has 14 amino acids. The V gene's germline CDR1 is LGHNA and CDR2 YSLEER. The CDR3 bases are TGCGCCAGCAGCCAAGATTTTGGGGATCAGCCCCAGCATTTT. Residues: CASSQDFGDQPQHF.

This clone is a singleton in its sample. This chain connects TRBV11-2 to TRBJ2-7; 12 bases agree with TRBD2. The CDR3 has 19 amino acids. Germline trimming cut 3 bases from V and 1 base from J; bases unmatched to any gene: 13. Germline CDR1 SGHAT, CDR2 FQNNGV. Here the CDR3 reads CASSLVWLAGGPRSYEQYF. The CDR3 bases are TGTGCCAGCAGCTTGGTTTGGCTAGCGGGAGGGCCAAGGTCCTACGAGCAGTACTTC. The full variable domain, with the rest looked up from reference TRBV11-2 and TRBJ2-7, is EAGVAQSPRYKIIEKRQSVAFWCNPISGHATLYWYQQILGQGPKLLIQFQNNGVVDDSQLPKDRFSAERLKGVDSTLKIQPAKLEDSAVYLCASSLVWLAGGPRSYEQYFGPGTRLTVT.

On this clone itself: The sample contains more than one DNA sequence encoding this CDR3. The chain couples TRBV7-2 to TRBJ2-5; possible D gene TRBD2, 6 bases. Germline V lookup: CDR1 SGHTA, CDR2 FQGNSA. Between the trimmed V and J ends, which lost 2 bases and 2 bases, there was a span of 9 bases. This CDR3 spans 14 amino acids. CDR3 sequence: CASSLMAGQETQYF. For the CDR3, the DNA is TGTGCCAGCAGCTTAATGGCGGGGCAAGAGACCCAGTACTTC.

The V and J genes are TRBV12-3 or TRBV12-4 and TRBJ2-2; D is undetermined. Trimming stripped 0 bases from V and 3 bases from J, with 2 bases between. This CDR3 is built from 13 residues. The CDR3 loop is CASSLAYTGELFF. The CDR3 region has the DNA TGTGCCAGCAGTTTAGCCTACACCGGGGAGCTGTTTTTT.

The chain joins TRBV18 to TRBJ2-3; D remains ambiguous. V was pared by 1 base and J by 1 base, with 9 bases between. The V gene's germline CDR1 is KGHSH and CDR2 LQKENI. The length of the CDR3 is 15 residues. The CDR3 sequence: CASSPQGAGTDTQYF. CDR3 sequence (DNA): TGTGCCAGCTCACCACAGGGCGCCGGCACAGATACGCAGTATTTT.